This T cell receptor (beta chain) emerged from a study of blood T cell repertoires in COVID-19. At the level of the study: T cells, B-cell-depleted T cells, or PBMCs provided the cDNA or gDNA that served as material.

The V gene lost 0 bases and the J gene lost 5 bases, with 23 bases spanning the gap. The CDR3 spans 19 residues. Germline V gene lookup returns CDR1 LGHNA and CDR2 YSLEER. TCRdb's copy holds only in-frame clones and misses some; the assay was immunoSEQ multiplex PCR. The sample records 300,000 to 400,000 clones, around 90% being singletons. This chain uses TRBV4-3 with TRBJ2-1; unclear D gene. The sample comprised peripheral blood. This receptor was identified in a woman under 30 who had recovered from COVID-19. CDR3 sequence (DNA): TGCGCCAGCAGCCAAGATCGATACCGAACTACCCCCCTAAACAATGAGCAGTTCTTC. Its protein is CASSQDRYRTTPLNNEQFF.